The entry below gives a single TCR beta chain sequence along with its context. This record belongs to a study of blood T cell repertoires in COVID-19. Across the study: Acute and convalescent COVID-19 specimens originated in the United States, Italy and Spain. T cells, B-cell-depleted T cells, or PBMCs supplied cDNA or gDNA.

Original processing notes: Amplified reference gene primers provided the basis for estimating nucleated cell counts. Profiled with immunoSEQ multiplex PCR; TCRdb holds only in-frame clones, not every one. That table supplies the V and J calls and clone size; D and trimming were determined from the DNA. The sample includes 80,000 to 95,000 clones, more than 60% seen only once; the top ten take around 21%. The V gene's germline CDR1 is KGHSH and CDR2 LQKENI. The V gene lost 1 base and the J gene lost 8 bases, with 6 bases spanning the gap. This CDR3 has 13 amino acids. Specimen: peripheral blood. J is TRBJ1-6 and V is TRBV18; no reliable D call. This sequence was found in an elderly woman with active or convalescent COVID-19. The CDR3 loop is CASSPRSDSPLHF. CDR3 nucleotide sequence: TGTGCCAGCTCACCACGTTCGGATTCACCCCTCCACTTT.